This TCR beta chain was documented in a study of CD8+ T cells in alopecia areata. Germline-derived CDR1 and CDR2 are SGHAT and FQNNGV. The CDR3 has 13 residues. V lost 0 bases, J lost 1 base, and 3 bases lay in between. RNA extraction and reverse transcription yielded cDNA as sequencing template. Libraries were prepared by immunoSEQ multiplex PCR; TCRdb keeps only in-frame clonotypes and omits some of them. The sample has 130,000 to 150,000 clones; approximately 60% are singletons. Input material: CD8+ T cells sorted from blood. This chain links TRBV11-2 with TRBJ1-1; D not resolved. The sequence was collected from a human donor in good health. This CDR3 is CASSLEANTEAFF. Written as DNA, the CDR3 is TGTGCCAGCAGCTTAGAGGCGAACACTGAAGCTTTCTTT.